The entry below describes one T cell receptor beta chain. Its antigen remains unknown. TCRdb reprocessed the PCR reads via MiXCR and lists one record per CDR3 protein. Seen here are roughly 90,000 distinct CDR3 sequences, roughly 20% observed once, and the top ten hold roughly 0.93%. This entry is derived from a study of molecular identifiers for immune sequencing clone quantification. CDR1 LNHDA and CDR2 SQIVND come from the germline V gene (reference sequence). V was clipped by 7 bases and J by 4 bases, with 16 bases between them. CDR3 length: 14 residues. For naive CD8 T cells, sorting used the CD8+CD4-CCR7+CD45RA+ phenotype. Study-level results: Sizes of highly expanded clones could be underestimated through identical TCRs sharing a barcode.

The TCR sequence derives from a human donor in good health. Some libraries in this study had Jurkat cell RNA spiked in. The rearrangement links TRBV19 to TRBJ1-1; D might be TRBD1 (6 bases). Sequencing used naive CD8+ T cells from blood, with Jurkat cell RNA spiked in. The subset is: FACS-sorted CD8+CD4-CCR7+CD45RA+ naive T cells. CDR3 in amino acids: CASKGGRGLTEAFF. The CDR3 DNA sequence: TGTGCCAGTAAGGGAGGCAGGGGTCTCACTGAAGCTTTCTTT. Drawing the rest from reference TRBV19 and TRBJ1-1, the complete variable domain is DGGITQSPKYLFRKEGQNVTLSCEQNLNHDAMYWYRQDPGQGLRLIYYSQIVNDFQKGDIAEGYSVSREKKESFPLTVTSAQKNPTAFYLCASKGGRGLTEAFFGQGTRLTVV.